These T cell receptor beta chains were read from a single sample in a study of shared clonotypes between healthy human individuals. The table came from immunoSEQ multiplex PCR; TCRdb's copy has only in-frame clones and leaves some out. There are about 1,800,000 clones in the sample; about 95% occur only once, and 1% to 1.5% lies in the top ten. Sequencing used naive CD8+ T cells sorted from blood. The source of these receptors is a young man in good health. Each CDR3 is given with its conserved first and last residue. The D gene is left open where the match is weak. Rows may omit the clone size; those that give it use once, few, many or a size class.

v_call	d_call	j_call	clone_size	cdr3_nt	cdr3_aa
TRBV27	TRBD1	TRBJ1-5	once	TGTGCCAGCAGTTGGACAGGGGAGAGTCAGCCCCAGCATTTT	CASSWTGESQPQHF
TRBV7-9	TRBD1	TRBJ2-7	.	TGTGCCAGCAGCTCACCGGGACAGGCCCACGAGCAGTACTTC	CASSSPGQAHEQYF
TRBV11-2	TRBD1	TRBJ2-7	once	TGTGCCAGCAGCTTCACGGGACAGGGGGTCTACGAGCAGTACTTC	CASSFTGQGVYEQYF
TRBV7-2	.	TRBJ1-6	few	TGTGCCAGCAGCCCCCGAAGACCGGGATCAGACTCACCCCTCCACTTT	CASSPRRPGSDSPLHF
TRBV5-4	.	TRBJ2-3	.	TGTGCCAGCAGCTTGGTAGGCGGTAGCACAGATACGCAGTATTTT	CASSLVGGSTDTQYF
TRBV27	.	TRBJ2-7	.	TGTGCCAGCAGTTTCACGGGAACCTACGAGCAGTACTTC	CASSFTGTYEQYF
TRBV4-1	TRBD1	TRBJ1-1	.	TGCGCCAGCAGCCAAGAGAGGGGACAGGCATCGCCTTACATGAACACTGAAGCTTTCTTT	CASSQERGQASPYMNTEAFF
TRBV28	.	TRBJ2-3	.	TGTGCCAGCAGTAAATGGGGGACAGATACGCAGTATTTT	CASSKWGTDTQYF
TRBV15	.	TRBJ1-4	.	TGTGCCACCAGCGGATCCCGGGGGTCGGGGGATGAAAAACTGTTTTTT	CATSGSRGSGDEKLFF
TRBV7-9	.	TRBJ1-2	.	TGTGCCAGCAGCTTAGCGTCGACGGGGCCAACATATGGCTACACCTTC	CASSLASTGPTYGYTF
TRBV28	.	TRBJ1-1	.	TGTGCCAGCAGTTTCGAGGGCCGAGGCACTGAAGCTTTCTTT	CASSFEGRGTEAFF
TRBV5-4	.	TRBJ2-2	.	TGTGCCAGCAGCTTGGAGACTCTCGAAAACACCGGGGAGCTGTTTTTT	CASSLETLENTGELFF
TRBV2	.	TRBJ2-5	.	TGTGCCAGCAGTGACCTAGCTCAGCAAGAGACCCAGTACTTC	CASSDLAQQETQYF
TRBV6-5	TRBD1	TRBJ1-4	.	TGTGCCAGCAAGTACAGGGGTTCGGGTGAAAAACTGTTTTTT	CASKYRGSGEKLFF
TRBV30	.	TRBJ1-1	.	TGTGCCTGGTTAAACGAGGGGGTACACACTGAAGCTTTCTTT	CAWLNEGVHTEAFF
TRBV19	TRBD1	TRBJ2-7	once	TGTGCCAGTAGTATAGGACAGGGGGCATACTACGAGCAGTACTTC	CASSIGQGAYYEQYF
TRBV7-8	.	TRBJ1-2	.	TGTGCCAGCAGCCTCGGACCCGGGGACATTAGGGGCTACACCTTC	CASSLGPGDIRGYTF
TRBV14	.	TRBJ1-1	.	TGTGCCAGCAGCCTATCCGGGTCCCTCACTGAAGCTTTCTTT	CASSLSGSLTEAFF
TRBV7-9	.	TRBJ2-7	.	TGTGCCAGCAGCCCTACTGAGGGTCCAGGCTCCTACGAGCAGTACTTC	CASSPTEGPGSYEQYF
TRBV25-1	.	TRBJ2-7	.	TGTGCCAGCAGTGAATGGGACACCCCCTACGAGCAGTACTTC	CASSEWDTPYEQYF
TRBV21-1	.	TRBJ2-7	.	TGTGCCAGCAGCAAAGTCCAGGGGGTCTCCTACGAGCAGTACTTC	CASSKVQGVSYEQYF
TRBV7-9	.	TRBJ2-5	.	TGTGCCAGCAGCTCCGGACCTGGACAGAAAGAGACCCAGTACTTC	CASSSGPGQKETQYF
TRBV7-9	.	TRBJ2-3	.	TGTGCCAGCAGCTACGACCCCTTAGCGGTTAGCACAGATACGCAGTATTTT	CASSYDPLAVSTDTQYF
TRBV27	TRBD1	TRBJ1-2	.	TGTGCCAGCAGTAACCGGACAGGGTGGAACTATGGCTACACCTTC	CASSNRTGWNYGYTF
TRBV7-2	TRBD1	TRBJ1-3	.	TGTGCCAGCAGCTTGATAGGGGGCGGAAACACCATATATTTT	CASSLIGGGNTIYF
TRBV28	TRBD1	TRBJ2-5	.	TGTGCCAGCAACTCTGAGGACAGGCAAGAGACCCAGTACTTC	CASNSEDRQETQYF
TRBV6-5	TRBD1	TRBJ2-1	.	TGTGCCAGCAGCGTACAGGGGACCTACAATGAGCAGTTCTTC	CASSVQGTYNEQFF
TRBV5-1	TRBD1	TRBJ2-7	once	TGCGCCAGCAGCTTGGCCCTGACAGGGCTCACTACGGACGAGCAGTACTTC	CASSLALTGLTTDEQYF
TRBV7-9	.	TRBJ2-6	once	TGTGCCAGCAGCTTAGAAGCCTCGGGTCCTGGGGCCAACGTCCTGACTTTC	CASSLEASGPGANVLTF
TRBV7-9	.	TRBJ2-3	.	TGTGCCAGCAGCCAAGCTTCAGATACGCAGTATTTT	CASSQASDTQYF
TRBV19	TRBD2	TRBJ2-1	.	TGTGCCAGTAGCACTAGCGGGGCTTTCACCCACAATGAGCAGTTCTTC	CASSTSGAFTHNEQFF
TRBV6-6	TRBD1	TRBJ1-1	.	TGTGCCAGCAGCAACAGGGGATTCACTGAAGCTTTCTTT	CASSNRGFTEAFF
TRBV4-2	TRBD1	TRBJ2-7	.	TGTGCCAGCAGCCACCGGGACAGTAACTACGAGCAGTACTTC	CASSHRDSNYEQYF
TRBV7-6	TRBD2	TRBJ2-1	.	TGTGCCAGCAGCTTAGAGACTAGCGGATTCTGGGACAATGAGCAGTTCTTC	CASSLETSGFWDNEQFF
TRBV27	.	TRBJ2-7	.	TGTGCCAGCAGTTTGGGGGGCCCAGGGTCCTACGAGCAGTACTTC	CASSLGGPGSYEQYF
TRBV6-6	.	TRBJ1-1	.	TGTGCCAGCAGTTACAAGAACACTGAAGCTTTCTTT	CASSYKNTEAFF
TRBV29-1	.	TRBJ2-7	.	TGCAGCGTTGAAGGGGACTCCAACGCGGGCTACGAGCAGTACTTC	CSVEGDSNAGYEQYF
TRBV21-1	.	TRBJ2-7	.	TGTGCCAGCAGCTCTCGGGTCGGGACAGGGAGATTCGAGCAGTACTTC	CASSSRVGTGRFEQYF
TRBV6-1	TRBD1	TRBJ2-7	.	TGTGCCAGCAGTGAAGCCGCCGGGACAGGGAGGTACGAGCAGTACTTC	CASSEAAGTGRYEQYF
TRBV7-9	.	TRBJ1-1	once	TGTGCCAGCAGCTTAGGCGCGGCCACTGAAGCTTTCTTT	CASSLGAATEAFF
TRBV19	.	TRBJ1-1	few	TGTGCCAGCCGTTCCAACACTGAAGCTTTCTTT	CASRSNTEAFF
TRBV4-3	TRBD2	TRBJ2-2	.	TGCGCCAGCAGCCACCTACTAGCGGGGGAGGGAAACACCGGGGAGCTGTTTTTT	CASSHLLAGEGNTGELFF
TRBV6-5	.	TRBJ1-1	once	TGTGCCAGCAGTTATTCCGACGACACTGAAGCTTTCTTT	CASSYSDDTEAFF